This paragraph covers one TCR beta chain sequence. Its antigen is unknown. Trimming removed 7 bases at V and 2 bases at J, with 8 bases between. The germline gives CDR1 MNHNY, CDR2 SVGAGI (reference sequence). The CDR3 runs 12 residues. The data stem from a study of cytomegalovirus exposure and HLA in healthy donors. Study observations and caveats: A later analysis showed HLA-associated TCR beta chains outstripping equally common others in clonal expansion.

The PCR ran on 60 Vbeta and 13 Jbeta primers. TCRdb's copy holds only in-frame clones and misses some; the assay was immunoSEQ multiplex PCR. The sample includes 150,000 or so clones, around 84% of them seen just once. The chain combines TRBV6-6 with TRBJ2-5; D possibly corresponds to TRBD1 (6 bases). The specimen was PBMCs. This clonotype was obtained from a young man in good health and CMV-seropositive. CDR3 bases: TGTGCCAGCATAGGGGGTCAAGAGACCCAGTACTTC. Encoded protein: CASIGGQETQYF.